Listed below are T cell receptor beta chains from one sample, sequenced in a study of identical twins. TCRdb called the 5' RACE reads again in MiXCR, with one record for every CDR3 protein. The sample records just over 500,000 distinct CDR3 sequences, under 25% being singletons. The same data also contributed to another study, on T cells expressing NK-cell markers.

The sequencing input was CD4+ T cells sorted from blood. The receptor source for this set is a woman aged 18-29 years in good health. Each CDR3 is given with its conserved first and last residue. Fields, in order: V gene, J gene, D gene, CDR3 protein. A D gene is named only where the DNA matches it firmly.

V: TRBV12-3/TRBV12-4; J: TRBJ2-6; D: .; CDR3: CASSRRASGANVLTF
V: TRBV20-1; J: TRBJ2-1; D: .; CDR3: CSARTKPNYNEQFF
V: TRBV12-3/TRBV12-4; J: TRBJ1-5; D: .; CDR3: CASSFSTQPQHF
V: TRBV20-1; J: TRBJ2-6; D: .; CDR3: CSASSGARLLSGANVLTF
V: TRBV29-1; J: TRBJ2-3; D: TRBD2; CDR3: CSVKKGLAGGTDTQYF
V: TRBV20-1; J: TRBJ2-7; D: .; CDR3: CSARERGSYEQYF
V: TRBV5-1; J: TRBJ2-3; D: TRBD1; CDR3: CASKTGGADTQYF
V: TRBV7-2; J: TRBJ1-2; D: .; CDR3: CASSFGVNYGYTF
V: TRBV4-2; J: TRBJ2-1; D: TRBD2; CDR3: CASSQVASGGNNEQFF
V: TRBV20-1; J: TRBJ1-1; D: .; CDR3: CSAKRQTRGTEAFF
V: TRBV12-3/TRBV12-4; J: TRBJ2-3; D: .; CDR3: CASSQDSGGDTQYF
V: TRBV6-2/TRBV6-3; J: TRBJ2-1; D: TRBD1; CDR3: CASSYGQGWDNEQFF
V: TRBV6-2/TRBV6-3; J: TRBJ2-3; D: .; CDR3: CASSYDPTDTQYF
V: TRBV20-1; J: TRBJ1-2; D: .; CDR3: CSAKHGWEGYTF
V: TRBV7-9; J: TRBJ2-7; D: .; CDR3: CASSPTMASYEQYF
V: TRBV6-4; J: TRBJ1-1; D: .; CDR3: CASSYLWNTEAFF
V: TRBV7-7; J: TRBJ2-3; D: .; CDR3: CASSSTQHTDTQYF
V: TRBV7-2; J: TRBJ2-3; D: .; CDR3: CASSLPLGTQYF
V: TRBV20-1; J: TRBJ1-1; D: .; CDR3: CSARGTGGTEAFF
V: TRBV29-1; J: TRBJ1-5; D: TRBD1; CDR3: CSVGTGDLNQPQHF
V: TRBV6-2/TRBV6-3; J: TRBJ2-1; D: .; CDR3: CASREYYNEQFF
V: TRBV11-1; J: TRBJ1-3; D: .; CDR3: CASSYRTRDRRNSGNTIYF
V: TRBV12-3/TRBV12-4; J: TRBJ1-5; D: .; CDR3: CASSFLDGYSNQPQHF
V: TRBV12-3/TRBV12-4; J: TRBJ2-1; D: TRBD1; CDR3: CASSRQGGSYNEQFF
V: TRBV12-3/TRBV12-4; J: TRBJ1-4; D: .; CDR3: CASSPGVRATNEKLFF
V: TRBV7-2; J: TRBJ2-2; D: TRBD2; CDR3: CASSLVVGGRSGELFF
V: TRBV4-2; J: TRBJ2-3; D: .; CDR3: CASSPQTQVVGSTDTQYF
V: TRBV28; J: TRBJ2-3; D: .; CDR3: CASMYTSTDTQYF
V: TRBV9; J: TRBJ2-5; D: .; CDR3: CASSVATSGETQYF
V: TRBV12-3/TRBV12-4; J: TRBJ2-1; D: TRBD2; CDR3: CASSDQKRGGHNEQFF
V: TRBV20-1; J: TRBJ2-1; D: .; CDR3: CSGAPELTTTYKNEQFF
V: TRBV6-1; J: TRBJ2-3; D: .; CDR3: CASRMTASTDTQYF
V: TRBV10-2; J: TRBJ2-3; D: TRBD2; CDR3: CASLQAGLTDTQYF
V: TRBV12-3/TRBV12-4; J: TRBJ2-7; D: .; CDR3: CASRASLFPYEQYF
V: TRBV5-4; J: TRBJ2-7; D: .; CDR3: CASSLGTTANYEQYF
V: TRBV18; J: TRBJ2-2; D: .; CDR3: CASSLNSPNTGELFF
V: TRBV12-3/TRBV12-4; J: TRBJ1-5; D: .; CDR3: CASSTDLAQHF
V: TRBV25-1; J: TRBJ2-7; D: TRBD1; CDR3: CASSALRQGQSYEQYF
V: TRBV20-1; J: TRBJ1-2; D: .; CDR3: CSAMGGVANYGYTF
V: TRBV6-1; J: TRBJ1-5; D: .; CDR3: CASSQRDSNQPQHF
V: TRBV5-1; J: TRBJ2-4; D: .; CDR3: CASSLGQGGNIQYF
V: TRBV7-6; J: TRBJ1-5; D: .; CDR3: CASSLQGQPQHF
V: TRBV18; J: TRBJ1-1; D: .; CDR3: CASSPEREAFF
V: TRBV20-1; J: TRBJ2-7; D: TRBD1; CDR3: CSAWGQGDEQYF
V: TRBV20-1; J: TRBJ2-3; D: .; CDR3: CSASAPLGSTDTQYF
V: TRBV5-8; J: TRBJ1-2; D: .; CDR3: CASSLAGRQNYGYTF
V: TRBV29-1; J: TRBJ1-5; D: .; CDR3: CSVVVEVNQPQHF
V: TRBV4-3; J: TRBJ2-1; D: .; CDR3: CASSGLEGEQFF
V: TRBV3-1; J: TRBJ2-1; D: .; CDR3: CASSQGQGNEQFF